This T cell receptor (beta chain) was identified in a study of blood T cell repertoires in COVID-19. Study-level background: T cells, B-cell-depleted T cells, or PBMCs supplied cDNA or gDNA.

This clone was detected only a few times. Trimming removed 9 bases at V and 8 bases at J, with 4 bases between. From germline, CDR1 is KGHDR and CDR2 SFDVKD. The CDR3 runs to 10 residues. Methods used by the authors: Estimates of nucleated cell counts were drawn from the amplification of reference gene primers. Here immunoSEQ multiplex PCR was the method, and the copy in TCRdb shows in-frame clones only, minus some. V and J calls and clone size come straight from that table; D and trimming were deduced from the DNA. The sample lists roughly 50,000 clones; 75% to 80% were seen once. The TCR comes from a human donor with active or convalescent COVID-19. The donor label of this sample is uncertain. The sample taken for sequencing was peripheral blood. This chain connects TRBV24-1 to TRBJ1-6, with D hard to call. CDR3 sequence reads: CATPYSPLHF. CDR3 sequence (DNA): TGTGCCACCCCGTATTCACCCCTCCACTTT.